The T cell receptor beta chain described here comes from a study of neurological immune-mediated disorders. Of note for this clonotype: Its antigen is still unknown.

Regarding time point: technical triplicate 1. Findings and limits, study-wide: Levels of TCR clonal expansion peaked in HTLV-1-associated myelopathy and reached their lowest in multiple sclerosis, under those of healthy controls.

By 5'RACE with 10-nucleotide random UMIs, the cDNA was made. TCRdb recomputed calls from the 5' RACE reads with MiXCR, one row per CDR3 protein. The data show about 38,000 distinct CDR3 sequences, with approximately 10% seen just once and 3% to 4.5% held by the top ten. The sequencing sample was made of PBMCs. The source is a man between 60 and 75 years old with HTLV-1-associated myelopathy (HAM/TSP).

The CDR3 DNA reads TGTGCCAGCAGCTTACCAATGGGAGAGGCTTACGAGCAGTACTTC. Translated: CASSLPMGEAYEQYF. The V call is TRBV5-4, the J call TRBJ2-7; D is perhaps TRBD2 (5 bases). CDR1 SGHNT and CDR2 YYREEE come from the germline V gene (reference sequence). The CDR3 is made up of 15 amino acids. V lost 2 bases, J lost 4 bases, and 16 bases lay in between.